The source of this T cell receptor (beta chain) is a study of blood T cell repertoires in COVID-19. Study information: Researchers got acute and convalescent COVID-19 samples from the United States, Italy and Spain. T cells, B-cell-depleted T cells, or PBMCs provided the cDNA or gDNA that served as material.

Deletions cut 9 bases from V and 2 bases from J, with 11 bases between. This CDR3 is 13 amino acids long. Per the study methods: By means of reference gene primer amplification, nucleated cell counts were estimated. This table comes from immunoSEQ multiplex PCR, and its TCRdb copy is limited to in-frame clones, with some not included. V and J calls plus clone size are reproduced from that table; the DNA served to infer D and trimming. This sample has 100,000 to 150,000 clones, with roughly four fifths found just once. This receptor was obtained from a man aged 35 to 55 with active or convalescent COVID-19. This sequence joins TRBV23-1 and TRBJ1-5, with D perhaps TRBD1 (5 bases). Being an ORF, TRBV23-1 has a function that is uncertain. The sample was peripheral blood. The CDR3 sequence: CARPQGCNQPQHF. CDR3 coding DNA: TGCGCCAGGCCCCAGGGCTGCAATCAGCCCCAGCATTTT.